Listed below are T cell receptor beta chains from one sample, sequenced in a study of T cell responses to AZD1222 COVID-19 vaccine. Method: immunoSEQ multiplex PCR; TCRdb's copy keeps in-frame clones and lacks some. The sample holds about 110,000 clones; 87% are singletons and the top ten take about 5.2%. Sequencing was performed on peripheral blood, taken on day 0 of AZD1222 vaccination. The receptor set was obtained from an adult in good health. Each CDR3 is given with its conserved first and last residue. The order of the fields is clone size, J gene, D gene, V gene, CDR3 protein, CDR3 DNA. D genes are given only for firm matches. The size field is filled for only some rows; it gives once, few, many or a size class.

abundance: .
j_gene: TRBJ2-7
d_gene: TRBD1
v_gene: TRBV27
CDR3aa: CASSLSWDRAYEQYF
CDR3nt: TGTGCCAGCAGTTTATCTTGGGACAGGGCCTACGAGCAGTACTTC

abundance: .
j_gene: TRBJ1-3
d_gene: .
v_gene: TRBV11-2
CDR3aa: CASSLDTGRSGNTIYF
CDR3nt: TGTGCCAGCAGCTTAGATACAGGCCGCTCTGGAAACACCATATATTTT

abundance: .
j_gene: TRBJ2-7
d_gene: .
v_gene: TRBV11-2
CDR3aa: CASSLGVISIEQYF
CDR3nt: TGTGCCAGCAGCTTAGGGGTGATTAGCATCGAGCAGTACTTC

abundance: once
j_gene: TRBJ2-1
d_gene: TRBD1
v_gene: TRBV18
CDR3aa: CASSESPGQGYNEQFF
CDR3nt: TGTGCCAGCTCAGAATCTCCGGGACAGGGCTACAATGAGCAGTTCTTC

abundance: .
j_gene: TRBJ1-5
d_gene: .
v_gene: TRBV7-8
CDR3aa: CASSLGGSRRNQPQHF
CDR3nt: TGTGCCAGCAGCTTAGGAGGGTCCCGACGCAATCAGCCCCAGCATTTT

abundance: medium-sized
j_gene: TRBJ2-7
d_gene: TRBD2
v_gene: TRBV4-2
CDR3aa: CASSQDLGLAGHYEQYF
CDR3nt: TGTGCCAGCAGCCAAGATCTGGGACTAGCGGGCCACTACGAGCAGTACTTC

abundance: .
j_gene: TRBJ2-2
d_gene: TRBD2
v_gene: TRBV6-2/TRBV6-3
CDR3aa: CASSHRKAGGSGELFF
CDR3nt: TGTGCCAGCAGTCACCGAAAAGCGGGAGGGTCCGGGGAGCTGTTTTTT

abundance: .
j_gene: TRBJ1-2
d_gene: .
v_gene: TRBV4-1
CDR3aa: CASSQERMVPDGYTF
CDR3nt: TGCGCCAGCAGCCAAGAAAGAATGGTTCCCGATGGCTACACCTTC

abundance: .
j_gene: TRBJ2-2
d_gene: TRBD2
v_gene: TRBV5-1
CDR3aa: CATSSRGGETGELFF
CDR3nt: TGCGCCACCAGCTCCCGGGGGGGGGAGACCGGGGAGCTGTTTTTT

abundance: .
j_gene: TRBJ1-4
d_gene: .
v_gene: TRBV20-1
CDR3aa: CSASNGKVEKLFF
CDR3nt: TGCAGTGCTAGTAATGGTAAAGTGGAAAAACTGTTTTTT

abundance: .
j_gene: TRBJ1-6
d_gene: TRBD1
v_gene: TRBV5-1
CDR3aa: CASSLGTGLNSPLHF
CDR3nt: TGCGCCAGCAGCTTGGGGACAGGATTAAATTCACCCCTCCACTTT

abundance: .
j_gene: TRBJ2-7
d_gene: TRBD1
v_gene: TRBV2
CDR3aa: CASRDDRVHEQYF
CDR3nt: TGTGCCAGCAGGGATGACAGGGTCCACGAGCAGTACTTC

abundance: .
j_gene: TRBJ2-7
d_gene: .
v_gene: TRBV6-5
CDR3aa: CASSKAGLEYEQYF
CDR3nt: TGTGCCAGCAGCAAAGCCGGACTCGAATACGAGCAGTACTTC

abundance: .
j_gene: TRBJ1-5
d_gene: .
v_gene: TRBV12-3/TRBV12-4
CDR3aa: CASSGGDPPQHF
CDR3nt: TGTGCCAGCAGTGGAGGGGACCCGCCCCAGCATTTT